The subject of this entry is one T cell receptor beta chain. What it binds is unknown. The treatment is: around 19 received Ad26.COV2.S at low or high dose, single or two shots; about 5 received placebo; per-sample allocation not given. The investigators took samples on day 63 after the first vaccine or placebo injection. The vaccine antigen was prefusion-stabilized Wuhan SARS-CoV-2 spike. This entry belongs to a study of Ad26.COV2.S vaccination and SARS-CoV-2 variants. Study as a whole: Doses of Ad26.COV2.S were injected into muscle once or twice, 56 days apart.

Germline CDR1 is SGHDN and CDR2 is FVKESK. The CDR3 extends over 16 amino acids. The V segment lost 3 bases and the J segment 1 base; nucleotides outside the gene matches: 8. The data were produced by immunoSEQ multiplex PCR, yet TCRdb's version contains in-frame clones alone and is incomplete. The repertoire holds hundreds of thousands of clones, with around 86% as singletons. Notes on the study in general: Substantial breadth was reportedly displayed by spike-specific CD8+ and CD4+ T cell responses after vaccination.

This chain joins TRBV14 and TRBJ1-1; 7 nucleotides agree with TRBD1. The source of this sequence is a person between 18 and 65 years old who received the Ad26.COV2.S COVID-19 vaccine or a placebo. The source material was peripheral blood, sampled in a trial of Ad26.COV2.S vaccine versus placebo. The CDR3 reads CASSHIPGTANTEAFF. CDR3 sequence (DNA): TGTGCCAGCAGCCACATTCCCGGGACAGCGAACACTGAAGCTTTCTTT.